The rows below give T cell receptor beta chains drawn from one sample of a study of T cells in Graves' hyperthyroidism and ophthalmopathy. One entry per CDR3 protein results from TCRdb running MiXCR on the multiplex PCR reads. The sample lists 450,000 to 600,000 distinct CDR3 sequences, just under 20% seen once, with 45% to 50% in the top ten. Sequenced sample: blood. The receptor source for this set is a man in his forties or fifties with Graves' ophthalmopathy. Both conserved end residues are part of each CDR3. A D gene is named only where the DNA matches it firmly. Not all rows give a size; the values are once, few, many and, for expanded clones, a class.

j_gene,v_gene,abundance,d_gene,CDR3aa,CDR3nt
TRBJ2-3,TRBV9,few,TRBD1,CASSVETGDTDTQYF,TGTGCCAGCAGCGTAGAGACAGGGGACACAGATACGCAGTATTTT
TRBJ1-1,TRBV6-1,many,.,CATFPGGYGTEAFF,TGTGCCACCTTCCCCGGGGGCTACGGCACTGAAGCTTTCTTT
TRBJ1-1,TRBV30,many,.,CAWSRVNTEAFF,TGTGCCTGGAGTAGGGTGAACACTGAAGCTTTCTTT
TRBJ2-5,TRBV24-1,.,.,CATSDEQGWAETQYF,TGTGCCACCAGTGATGAACAGGGTTGGGCGGAGACCCAGTACTTC
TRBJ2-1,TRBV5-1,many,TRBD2,CASSWKRGQPYNEQFF,TGCGCCAGCAGCTGGAAGCGGGGCCAACCCTACAATGAGCAGTTCTTC
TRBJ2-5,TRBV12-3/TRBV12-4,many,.,CASSPGSVLGTQYF,TGTGCCAGCAGCCCAGGATCAGTACTGGGGACCCAGTACTTC
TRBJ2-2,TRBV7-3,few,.,CASSPGGDTGELFF,TGTGCCAGCAGCCCCGGGGGTGACACCGGGGAGCTGTTTTTT
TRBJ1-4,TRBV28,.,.,CASHTGGEKLFF,TGTGCCAGTCACACAGGAGGTGAAAAACTGTTTTTT
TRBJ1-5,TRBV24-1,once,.,CATSDFSNQPQHF,TGTGCCACCAGTGATTTCTCGAATCAGCCCCAGCATTTT
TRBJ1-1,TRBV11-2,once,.,CASSLGEGDRAFF,TGTGCCAGCAGCTTAGGGGAGGGAGACCGGGCTTTCTTT
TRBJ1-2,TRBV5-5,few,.,CATKTTGSGGYTF,TGTGCCACTAAGACTACAGGCTCGGGCGGCTACACCTTC
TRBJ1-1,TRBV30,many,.,CAWRGPNTEAFF,TGTGCCTGGAGGGGGCCGAACACTGAAGCTTTCTTT
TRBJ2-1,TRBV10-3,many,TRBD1,CAIGSTGTGGNEQFF,TGTGCCATCGGGTCAACCGGGACAGGGGGCAATGAGCAGTTCTTC
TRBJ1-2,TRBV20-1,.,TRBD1,CSAFDRGGYTF,TGCAGTGCTTTCGACAGGGGGGGCTACACCTTC
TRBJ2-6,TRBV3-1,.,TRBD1,CASSQGQDSSGANVLTF,TGTGCCAGCAGCCAGGGACAGGACAGCTCTGGGGCCAACGTCCTGACTTTC
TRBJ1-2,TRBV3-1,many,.,CASSQGVENYGYTF,TGTGCCAGCAGCCAAGGGGTGGAAAACTATGGCTACACCTTC
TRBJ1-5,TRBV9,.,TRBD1,CASSEAGTANQPQHF,TGTGCCAGCAGCGAGGCTGGGACAGCGAATCAGCCCCAGCATTTT
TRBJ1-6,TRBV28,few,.,CASSLPLRAPLHF,TGTGCCAGCAGTTTACCCCTCAGGGCACCCCTCCACTTT
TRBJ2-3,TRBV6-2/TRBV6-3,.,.,CASSYSKGPSTDTQYF,TGTGCCAGCAGTTACTCGAAGGGTCCGAGCACAGATACGCAGTATTTT
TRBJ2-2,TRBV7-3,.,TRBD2,CAVVREEFIANTGELFF,TGTGCCGTCGTGCGGGAGGAATTTATTGCGAACACCGGGGAGCTGTTTTTT
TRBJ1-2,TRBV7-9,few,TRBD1,CASSIQGGGYTF,TGTGCCAGCAGCATTCAGGGGGGTGGCTACACCTTC
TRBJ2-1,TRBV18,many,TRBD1,CASSTGTVYNEQFF,TGTGCCAGCTCTACCGGGACAGTCTACAATGAGCAGTTCTTC
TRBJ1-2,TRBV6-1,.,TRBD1,CASTTSDRNHYGYTF,TGTGCCAGCACCACTTCGGACAGGAACCACTATGGCTACACCTTC
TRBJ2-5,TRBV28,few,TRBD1,CAYGTGPRETQYF,TGTGCCTACGGGACAGGACCCCGGGAGACCCAGTACTTC
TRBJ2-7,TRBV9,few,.,CASSLDSQRVSEQYF,TGTGCCAGCAGCCTCGACTCCCAGCGGGTCAGCGAGCAGTACTTC
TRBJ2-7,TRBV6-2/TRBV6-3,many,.,CASSYGDQTYEQYF,TGTGCCAGCAGTTACGGCGACCAAACCTACGAGCAGTACTTC
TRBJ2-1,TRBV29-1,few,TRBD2,CSVEGPTSGFYNEQFF,TGCAGCGTTGAAGGTCCGACTAGCGGATTCTACAATGAGCAGTTCTTC
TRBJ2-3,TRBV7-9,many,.,CASSFEGSTDTQYF,TGTGCCAGCAGTTTTGAAGGTAGCACAGATACGCAGTATTTT
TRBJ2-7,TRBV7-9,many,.,CASSLEAISYEQYF,TGTGCCAGCAGCTTAGAAGCTATCTCTTACGAGCAGTACTTC
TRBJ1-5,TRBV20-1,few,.,CSAQGPEGNNQPQHF,TGCAGTGCCCAGGGACCCGAGGGCAACAATCAGCCCCAGCATTTT
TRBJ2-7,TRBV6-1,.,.,CASKRAGGSYEQYF,TGTGCCAGCAAGCGGGCAGGGGGCTCCTACGAGCAGTACTTC
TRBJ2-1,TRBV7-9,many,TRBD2,CASSLGTSGGYNEQFF,TGTGCCAGCAGCTTAGGGACTAGCGGAGGTTACAATGAGCAGTTCTTC
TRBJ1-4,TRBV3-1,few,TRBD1,CASSHSTGGQRETNEKLFF,TGTGCCAGCAGCCATTCGACAGGGGGCCAACGGGAGACTAATGAAAAACTGTTTTTT
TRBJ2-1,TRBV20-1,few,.,CSASGLLWSNEQFF,TGCAGTGCTAGTGGTCTGCTATGGAGCAATGAGCAGTTCTTC
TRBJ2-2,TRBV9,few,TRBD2,CASRSTSGSSGELFF,TGTGCCAGCAGATCGACTAGCGGGAGCAGCGGGGAGCTGTTTTTT
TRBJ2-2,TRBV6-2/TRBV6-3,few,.,CASNHLQGRGDTGELFF,TGTGCCAGCAACCACCTACAGGGCCGAGGAGACACCGGGGAGCTGTTTTTT
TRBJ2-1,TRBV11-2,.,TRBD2,CASSTTSGRGHEQFF,TGTGCCAGCAGCACGACTAGCGGGAGAGGGCATGAGCAGTTCTTC
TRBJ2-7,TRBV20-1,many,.,CSAISPGTPSYEQYF,TGCAGTGCTATTAGTCCCGGGACGCCTTCCTACGAGCAGTACTTC
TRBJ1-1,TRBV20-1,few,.,CSANEGPNTEAFF,TGCAGTGCTAACGAGGGCCCTAACACTGAAGCTTTCTTT
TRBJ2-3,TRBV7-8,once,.,CASSLGLGGADTQYF,TGTGCCAGCAGTTTGGGGCTCGGGGGCGCAGATACGCAGTATTTT
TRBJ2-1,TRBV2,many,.,CASSETVVPRNEQFF,TGTGCCAGCAGTGAAACAGTCGTCCCTAGGAATGAGCAGTTCTTC
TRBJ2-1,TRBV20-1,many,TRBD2,CSADSGRVYNEQFF,TGCAGTGCTGACAGCGGGAGAGTCTACAATGAGCAGTTCTTC
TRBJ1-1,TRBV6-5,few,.,CASSYLGAPNTEAFF,TGTGCCAGCAGTTACCTTGGGGCCCCGAACACTGAAGCTTTCTTT
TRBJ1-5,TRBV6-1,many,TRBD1,CASSANVGTGRNQPQHF,TGTGCCAGCAGTGCTAACGTTGGGACAGGGCGGAATCAGCCCCAGCATTTT
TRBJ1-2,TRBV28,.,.,CASSSPGVGDYGYTF,TGTGCCAGCAGTTCCCCAGGGGTTGGGGACTATGGCTACACCTTC
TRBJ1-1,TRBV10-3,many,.,CAISEPGGGVTEAFF,TGTGCCATCAGTGAGCCGGGAGGAGGGGTCACTGAAGCTTTCTTT
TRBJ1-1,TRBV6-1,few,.,CASMDGLGEAFF,TGTGCCAGTATGGACGGACTCGGAGAAGCTTTCTTT
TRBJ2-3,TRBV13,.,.,CASSILGVEADTQYF,TGTGCCAGCAGTATATTGGGAGTTGAGGCAGATACGCAGTATTTT
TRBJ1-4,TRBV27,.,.,CASSSYSTTNEKLFF,TGTGCCAGCAGTTCCTACAGTACAACTAATGAAAAACTGTTTTTT
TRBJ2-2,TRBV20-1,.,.,CSASRQGNTGELFF,TGCAGTGCTAGTAGGCAGGGGAACACCGGGGAGCTGTTTTTT
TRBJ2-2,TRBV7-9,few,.,CASSPRGLALAGELFF,TGTGCCAGCAGTCCTCGCGGCCTAGCCCTCGCCGGGGAGCTGTTTTTT
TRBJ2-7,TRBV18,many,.,CASSPPGNYEQYF,TGTGCCAGCTCACCACCCGGGAACTACGAGCAGTACTTC
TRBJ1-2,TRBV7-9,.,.,CASSLPPTRPPINYGYTF,TGTGCCAGCAGCCTCCCCCCGACACGGCCGCCTATTAACTATGGCTACACCTTC
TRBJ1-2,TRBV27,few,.,CASSLSGGVIYGYTF,TGTGCCAGCAGTTTATCGGGCGGGGTAATCTATGGCTACACCTTC
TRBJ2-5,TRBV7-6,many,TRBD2,CASTTTASGRSETQYF,TGTGCCAGCACTACCACTGCTAGCGGGAGATCTGAGACCCAGTACTTC
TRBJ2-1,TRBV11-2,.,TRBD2,CASSLEPGLAGGPLRFF,TGTGCCAGCAGCTTAGAGCCTGGACTAGCGGGAGGGCCACTCCGGTTCTTC
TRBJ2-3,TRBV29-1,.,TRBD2,CSVHGLAGTLDTQYF,TGCAGCGTACATGGACTAGCGGGAACCCTAGATACGCAGTATTTT